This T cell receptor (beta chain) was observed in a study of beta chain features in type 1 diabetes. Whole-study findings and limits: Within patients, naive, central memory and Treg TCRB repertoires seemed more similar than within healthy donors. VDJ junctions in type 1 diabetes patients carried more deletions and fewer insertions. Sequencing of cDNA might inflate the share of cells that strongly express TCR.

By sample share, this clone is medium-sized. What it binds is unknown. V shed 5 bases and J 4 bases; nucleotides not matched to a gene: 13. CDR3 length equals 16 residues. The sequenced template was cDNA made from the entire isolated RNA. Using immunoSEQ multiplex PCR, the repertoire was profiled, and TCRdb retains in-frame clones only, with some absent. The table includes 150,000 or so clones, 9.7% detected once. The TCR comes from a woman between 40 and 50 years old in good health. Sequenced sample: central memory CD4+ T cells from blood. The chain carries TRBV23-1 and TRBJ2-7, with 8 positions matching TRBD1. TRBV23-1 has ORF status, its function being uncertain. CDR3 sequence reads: CASSFRPGQGLYEQYF. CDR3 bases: TGCGCCAGCAGTTTTCGCCCCGGACAGGGTTTATACGAGCAGTACTTC.